This note documents a single TCR beta chain sequence. The data stem from a study of cytomegalovirus exposure and HLA in healthy donors. This table comes from immunoSEQ multiplex PCR, and its TCRdb copy is limited to in-frame clones, with some not included. The repertoire holds 60,000 or so clones, 90% to 95% seen once, with 2.2% in the top ten. The CDR3 runs 17 residues. The V end was cut by 2 bases, the J end by 0 bases, with 17 bases between. Germline assignment: CDR1 GTSNPN and CDR2 SVGIG (reference sequence). The chain joins TRBV30 to TRBJ2-4; D is unclear. This clonotype was obtained from a woman in her twenties or thirties in good health and CMV-seronegative. Source material: PBMCs. The CDR3 DNA sequence: TGTGCCTGGAGTCCGGTCTCCTCCACTTTAGCCAAAAACATTCAGTACTTC. Translation: CAWSPVSSTLAKNIQYF.